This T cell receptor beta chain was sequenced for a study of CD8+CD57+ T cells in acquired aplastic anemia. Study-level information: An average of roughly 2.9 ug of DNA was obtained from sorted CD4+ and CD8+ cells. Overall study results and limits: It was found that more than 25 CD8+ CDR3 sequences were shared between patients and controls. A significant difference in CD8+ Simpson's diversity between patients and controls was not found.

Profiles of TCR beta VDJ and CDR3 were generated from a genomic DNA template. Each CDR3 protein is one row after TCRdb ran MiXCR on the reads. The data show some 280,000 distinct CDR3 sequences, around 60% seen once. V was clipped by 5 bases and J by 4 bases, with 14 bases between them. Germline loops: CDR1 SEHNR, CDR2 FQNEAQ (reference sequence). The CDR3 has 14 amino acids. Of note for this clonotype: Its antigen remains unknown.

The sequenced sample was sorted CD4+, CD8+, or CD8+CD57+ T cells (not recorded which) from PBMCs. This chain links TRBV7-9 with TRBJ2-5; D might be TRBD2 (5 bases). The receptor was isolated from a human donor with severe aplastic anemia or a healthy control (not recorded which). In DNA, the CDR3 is TGTGCCAGCAGCCAGGCCCGGGATCGAGAGACCCAGTACTTC. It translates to CASSQARDRETQYF.